The 17 T cell receptor beta chains reported below all come from one sample, sequenced in a study of OX40 agonist ivuxolimab in advanced cancers. TCRdb's copy holds only in-frame clones and misses some; the assay was immunoSEQ multiplex PCR. Seen here are approximately 25,000 clones, approximately 80% observed once, and the top ten hold more than 15%. The sample in question was CD4+ or CD8+ T cells sorted from blood, obtained in a trial of the OX40 agonist ivuxolimab. These receptors all come from an adult with an advanced solid tumor such as melanoma, head and neck, liver or kidney cancer.

The J gene is TRBJ1-4, the V gene TRBV6-5, with 7 bases matching TRBD1. This CDR3 has 15 residues. V lost 5 bases to trimming and J lost 8 bases; unmatched junction nucleotides: 11. Germline-derived CDR1 and CDR2 are MNHEY and SVGAGI. CDR3 residues: CASSADRVAGEKLFF. Here the CDR3 DNA reads TGTGCCAGCAGTGCCGACAGGGTGGCAGGGGAAAAACTGTTTTTT.

V is TRBV30 and J is TRBJ1-6; no reliable D call. The CDR3 spans 13 residues. V lost 4 bases, J lost 3 bases, and 7 bases lay in between. Germline V gene sequence: CDR1 GTSNPN, CDR2 SVGIG (reference sequence). CDR3 in DNA: TGTGCCTGGACCCAGATCTATAATTCACCCCTCCACTTT. The encoded protein is CAWTQIYNSPLHF.

V is TRBV7-2 and J is TRBJ2-2, with 8 bases lining up with TRBD2. Trimming removed 2 bases from V and 6 bases from J; junction bases left unmatched: 2. Per the germline V gene, CDR1 is SGHTA and CDR2 is FQGNSA. The CDR3 runs 14 residues. The CDR3 here is CASSLPRGAGELFF. In DNA, the CDR3 is TGTGCCAGCAGCTTACCGCGGGGGGCCGGGGAGCTGTTTTTT.

The V call is TRBV27, the J call TRBJ2-7; the D gene is possibly TRBD1 (5 bases). This CDR3 spans 15 amino acids. The V end lost 0 bases, the J end lost 0 bases, and 9 bases lay between the germline ends. CDR1 and CDR2 (germline): MNHEY, SMNVEV (reference sequence). CDR3 nucleotides: TGTGCCAGCAGTTTATCTCAGGGAATCTCCTACGAGCAGTACTTC. Protein sequence: CASSLSQGISYEQYF.

Written as DNA, the CDR3 is TGTGCCAGCAGCTTCTTACCCAAACTCTCGGGGGCCTCCTACGAGCAGTACTTC. Amino acid sequence: CASSFLPKLSGASYEQYF. V is TRBV11-2 and J is TRBJ2-7, with D possibly being TRBD1 or TRBD2 (6 bases each). The CDR3 runs 18 residues. V was shortened by 3 bases and J by 0 bases, with 21 bases between the two germline ends. In germline, CDR1 is SGHAT, CDR2 FQNNGV.

This clone was seen a handful of times. This sequence joins TRBV9 and TRBJ2-1; D perhaps matches TRBD2 (5 bases). The CDR3 has 15 residues. Between the trimmed V and J ends, which lost 0 bases and 1 base, there was a span of 8 bases. CDR1 SGDLS and CDR2 YYNGEE come from the germline V gene. CDR3 nucleotide sequence: TGTGCCAGCAGCGTAGCGGCGGGTTCCTACAATGAGCAGTTCTTC. Its translation is CASSVAAGSYNEQFF.

This clone was detected only once. This chain links TRBV4-2 with TRBJ2-5, with 7 bases that match TRBD2. Trimming at V came to 4 bases and at J to 5 bases, leaving 10 bases not matched to a gene. Germline CDR1 is LGHNA and CDR2 is YNFKEQ. There are 15 residues in the CDR3. In DNA, the CDR3 is TGTGCCAGCAGCCCGATAGCGGGTGGGATGGAGACCCAGTACTTC. Its protein is CASSPIAGGMETQYF.

The chain couples TRBV7-2 to TRBJ1-2; no definite D call. Germline CDR1 SGHTA, CDR2 FQGNSA. The CDR3 totals 13 residues. Trimming pared 6 bases from V and 2 bases from J, leaving 10 bases between. CDR3 amino acids: CASSPRVNYGYTF. In DNA form, the CDR3 reads TGTGCCAGCAGTCCCCGAGTGAACTATGGCTACACCTTC.

J is TRBJ2-1 and V is TRBV29-1, with D maybe TRBD2 (5 bases). CDR3 length: 15 residues. Germline V gene sequence: CDR1 SQVTM, CDR2 ANQGSEA. V lost 1 base and J 3 bases, leaving 13 bases between the germline ends. The CDR3 loop reads CSVEAPGRFYNEQFF. The CDR3 bases are TGCAGCGTTGAAGCCCCGGGAAGATTCTACAATGAGCAGTTCTTC.

The gene calls are TRBV7-3 and TRBJ2-1; 10 positions match TRBD2. The length of the CDR3 is 17 residues. Trimming removed 5 bases from V and 8 bases from J; junction bases left unmatched: 15. Germline lookup yields CDR1 SGHTA and CDR2 FQGTGA. This chain's CDR3 is CASSPTTSGFGSDEQFF. In DNA form, the CDR3 reads TGTGCCAGCAGCCCGACGACTAGCGGGTTTGGGTCCGATGAGCAGTTCTTC.

The V call is TRBV30, the J call TRBJ2-5, with TRBD1 as a possible D gene (5 bases). The CDR3 consists of 14 residues. V dropped 0 bases and J dropped 0 bases, with 8 bases sitting between them. Germline V gene data show CDR1 as GTSNPN and CDR2 as SVGIG (reference sequence). CDR3 sequence reads: CAWSVSGHQETQYF. In DNA, the CDR3 is TGTGCCTGGAGTGTATCAGGGCACCAAGAGACCCAGTACTTC.

Here the CDR3 reads CAWSVGQGIPPGNTIYF. The CDR3 DNA follows: TGTGCCTGGAGTGTGGGACAGGGGATCCCCCCTGGAAACACCATATATTTT. The chain is built from TRBV30 and TRBJ1-3, with 10 bases aligning to TRBD1. Germline V gene sequence: CDR1 GTSNPN, CDR2 SVGIG (reference sequence). CDR3 length: 17 residues. Unmatched junction bases numbered 7, after V lost 0 bases and J lost 2 bases.

The CDR3: CASSLRMGDEQYF. The DNA for the CDR3 is TGCGCCAGCAGCTTGAGGATGGGGGACGAGCAGTACTTC. V usage is TRBV5-1 and J usage is TRBJ2-5, with D perhaps TRBD1 or TRBD2 (5 bases each). With the DNA end fitting TRBJ2-7 better, the J assignment may be wrong. The CDR3 is 13 residues long. In germline, CDR1 is SGHRS, CDR2 YFSETQ.

V gene TRBV15 combines with J gene TRBJ1-2; maybe TRBD1 (5 bases). With 3 bases removed from V and 2 bases from J, the gap between germline ends came to 13 bases. The CDR3 covers 15 residues. CDR1 LNHNV and CDR2 YYDKDF come from the germline V gene (reference sequence). This chain's CDR3 is CATSRTAKRNYGYTF. In DNA, the CDR3 is TGTGCCACCAGCAGGACAGCCAAAAGGAACTATGGCTACACCTTC.

The chain carries TRBV6-1 and TRBJ1-5; D not certain. Trimming left V 2 bases short and J 0 bases short, with 8 bases between. In germline, CDR1 is MNHNS, CDR2 SASEGT. This CDR3 comprises 15 residues. The CDR3 loop is CASSERGRSNQPQHF. The CDR3 DNA sequence: TGTGCCAGCAGTGAACGAGGGCGTAGCAATCAGCCCCAGCATTTT.

The chain uses TRBV27 and TRBJ1-4; the match to TRBD1 covers 8 bases. V trimming: 4 bases; J trimming: 5 bases; junction bases outside the gene matches: 6. The V gene's germline CDR1 is MNHEY and CDR2 SMNVEV (reference sequence). This CDR3 is built from 15 residues. The CDR3 loop is CASSSGGVRNEKLFF. In DNA form, the CDR3 reads TGTGCCAGCAGTTCAGGGGGCGTCCGGAATGAAAAACTGTTTTTT.

The chain links TRBV29-1 to TRBJ1-1; D uncertain. The CDR3 spans 11 residues. Germline assignment: CDR1 SQVTM and CDR2 ANQGSEA. Trimming cost V 3 bases and J 5 bases, with 7 bases left between them. The CDR3 sequence: CSVDAGTEAFF. CDR3 sequence (DNA): TGCAGCGTTGATGCGGGTACTGAAGCTTTCTTT.